This T cell receptor beta chain was captured by sequencing in a study of prognosis after radiotherapy for stage I lung cancer. CDR3 length equals 14 residues. Germline V gene sequence: CDR1 SGHTA, CDR2 FQGTGA. Trimming at V came to 6 bases and at J to 10 bases, leaving 11 bases not matched to a gene. This clonotype was counted only a few times. A much larger clone differs from this one at a single base, so this may be a read error. CDR3 of TCR beta was amplified from genomic DNA via a two-round multiplex PCR. Round-one PCR had primers specific to each TRBV and TRBJ gene. One entry per CDR3 protein, called by TCRdb with MiXCR from the multiplex PCR reads. The sample records tens of thousands of distinct CDR3 sequences, around 45% being singletons.

Here the sequenced sample was PBMCs, taken before or after stereotactic body radiation therapy (not recorded which). The clonotype originates from a donor over 45 with non-small cell lung cancer. The V call is TRBV7-3, the J call TRBJ1-1, with 10 bases identical to TRBD1. CDR3 DNA: TGTGCCAGCAGACCAGCACCCGGGACAGGGGTAGCTTTCTTT. Translated, it gives CASRPAPGTGVAFF.